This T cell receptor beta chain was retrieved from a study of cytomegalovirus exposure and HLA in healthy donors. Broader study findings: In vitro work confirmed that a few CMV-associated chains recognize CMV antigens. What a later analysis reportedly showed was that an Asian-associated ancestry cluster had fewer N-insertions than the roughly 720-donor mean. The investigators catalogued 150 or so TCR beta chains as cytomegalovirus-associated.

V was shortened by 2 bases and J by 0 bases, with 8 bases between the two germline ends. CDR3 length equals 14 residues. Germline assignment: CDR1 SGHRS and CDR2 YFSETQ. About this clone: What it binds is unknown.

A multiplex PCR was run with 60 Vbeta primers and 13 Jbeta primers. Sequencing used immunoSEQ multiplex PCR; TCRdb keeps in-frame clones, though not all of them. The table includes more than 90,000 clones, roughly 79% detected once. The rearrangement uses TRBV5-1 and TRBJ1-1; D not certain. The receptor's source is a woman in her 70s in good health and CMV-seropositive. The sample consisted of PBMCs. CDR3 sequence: CASSFTGVNTEAFF. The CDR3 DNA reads TGCGCCAGCAGCTTTACGGGAGTGAACACTGAAGCTTTCTTT. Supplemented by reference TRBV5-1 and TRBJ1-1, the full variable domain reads KAGVTQTPRYLIKTRGQQVTLSCSPISGHRSVSWYQQTPGQGLQFLFEYFSETQRNKGNFPGRFSGRQFSNSRSEMNVSTLELGDSALYLCASSFTGVNTEAFFGQGTRLTVV.